Here is one TCR beta chain with its context. Its cognate antigen is unknown. PCR involved 60 Vbeta and 13 Jbeta primers. In the original workflow: Unique TCR beta chains numbered about 79 million in a later analysis, with about 9.9 million shared. The assay was immunoSEQ multiplex PCR, and TCRdb's table has in-frame clones only and misses some. Clonal size and the V and J genes are those of that table, whereas D and trimming came from the DNA. The data contain around 210,000 clones, approximately 85% of them singletons. The data originate from a study of cytomegalovirus exposure and HLA in healthy donors. Study results and limitations: Exclusion applied to some V segments, including TRBV6-2 and TRBV6-3, as they were indistinguishable. CMV serostatus alone was available as immune exposure information.

With 7 bases removed from V and 7 bases from J, the gap between germline ends came to 16 bases. The CDR3 spans 14 residues. Germline CDR1 LNHDA, CDR2 SQIVND (reference sequence). This receptor was taken from a girl aged 2-9 years in good health and CMV-seronegative. The chain recombines TRBV19 with TRBJ2-2, with a tentative D call TRBD2 (6 bases). The sequenced sample was PBMCs. The CDR3 nucleotides are TGTGCCAGTATTTACTCCCGGGGGATCGGGGAGCTGTTTTTT. This codes for CASIYSRGIGELFF.